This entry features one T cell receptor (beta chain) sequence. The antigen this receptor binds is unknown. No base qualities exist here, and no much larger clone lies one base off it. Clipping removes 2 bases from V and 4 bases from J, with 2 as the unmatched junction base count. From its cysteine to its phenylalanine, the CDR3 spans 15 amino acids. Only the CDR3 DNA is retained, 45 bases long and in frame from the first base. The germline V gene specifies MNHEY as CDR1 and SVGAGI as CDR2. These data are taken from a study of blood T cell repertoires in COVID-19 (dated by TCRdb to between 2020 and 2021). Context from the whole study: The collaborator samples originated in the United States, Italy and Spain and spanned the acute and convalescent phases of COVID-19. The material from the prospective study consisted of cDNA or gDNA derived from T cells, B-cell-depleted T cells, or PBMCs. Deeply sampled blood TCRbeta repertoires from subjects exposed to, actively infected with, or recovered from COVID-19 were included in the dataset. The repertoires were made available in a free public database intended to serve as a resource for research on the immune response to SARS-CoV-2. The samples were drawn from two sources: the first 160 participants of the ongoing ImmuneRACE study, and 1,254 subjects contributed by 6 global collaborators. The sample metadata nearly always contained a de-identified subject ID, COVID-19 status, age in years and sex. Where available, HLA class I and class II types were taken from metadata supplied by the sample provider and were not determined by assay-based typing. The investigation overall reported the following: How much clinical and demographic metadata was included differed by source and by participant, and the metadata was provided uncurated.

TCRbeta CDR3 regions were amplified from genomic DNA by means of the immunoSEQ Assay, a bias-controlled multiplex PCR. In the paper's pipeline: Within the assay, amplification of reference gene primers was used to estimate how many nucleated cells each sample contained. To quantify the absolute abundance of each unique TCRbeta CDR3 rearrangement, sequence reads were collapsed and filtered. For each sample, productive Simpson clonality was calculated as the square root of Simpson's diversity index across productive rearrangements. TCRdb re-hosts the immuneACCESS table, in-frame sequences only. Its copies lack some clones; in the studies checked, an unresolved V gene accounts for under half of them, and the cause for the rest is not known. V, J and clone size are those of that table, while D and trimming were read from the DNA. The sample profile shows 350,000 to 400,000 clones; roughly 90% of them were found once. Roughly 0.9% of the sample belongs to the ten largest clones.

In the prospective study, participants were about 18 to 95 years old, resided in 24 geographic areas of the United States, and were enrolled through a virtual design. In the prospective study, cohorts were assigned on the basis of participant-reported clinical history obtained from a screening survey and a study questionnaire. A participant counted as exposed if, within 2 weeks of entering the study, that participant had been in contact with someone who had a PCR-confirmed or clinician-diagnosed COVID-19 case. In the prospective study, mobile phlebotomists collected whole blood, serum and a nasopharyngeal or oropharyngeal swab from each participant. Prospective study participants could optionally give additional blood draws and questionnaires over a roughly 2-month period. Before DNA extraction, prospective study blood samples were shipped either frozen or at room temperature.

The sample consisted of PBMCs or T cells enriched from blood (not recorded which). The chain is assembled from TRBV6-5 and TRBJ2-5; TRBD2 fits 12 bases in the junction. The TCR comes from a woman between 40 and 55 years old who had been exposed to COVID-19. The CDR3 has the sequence CASSYTTSGGETQYF. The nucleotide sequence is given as TGTGCCAGCAGTTACACGACTAGCGGGGGAGAGACCCAGTACTTC.